A selection of T cell receptor beta chains follows, all from one sample in a study of shared clonotypes between healthy human individuals. Assay used: immunoSEQ multiplex PCR; TCRdb lists only in-frame clones, some missing. Of millions of clones listed, 90% to 95% are singletons. The source material was naive CD4+ T cells from PBMCs. The receptors derive from a man between 18 and 35 years old in good health. Some clones in this sample may be carry-over from other donors' samples. Each CDR3 is given with its conserved first and last residue. D genes are given only for firm matches. Not all rows give a size; the values are once, few, many and, for expanded clones, a class.

cdr3_nt cdr3_aa j_call d_call v_call clone_size
TGTGCCAGCAGCCAAGACAGGGGGAATCAGCCCCAGCATTTT CASSQDRGNQPQHF TRBJ1-5 TRBD1 TRBV27 NA
TGTGCCAGCAGCCCTCCCCCCACAGATACGCAGTATTTT CASSPPPTDTQYF TRBJ2-3 NA TRBV28 once
TGTGCCAGCAGTGAACTAGGCAGCACAGATACGCAGTATTTT CASSELGSTDTQYF TRBJ2-3 NA TRBV6-1 NA
TGTGCCAGCAGTTCCTATGGGCGTTTGTACTTC CASSSYGRLYF TRBJ2-7 NA TRBV28 NA
TGCGCCAGCAGCTTGGCGTCAGGGACTGGAAACACCATATATTTT CASSLASGTGNTIYF TRBJ1-3 NA TRBV5-1 NA
TGTGCCAGCAGTTTATTTTCAGGGGCAGGAGATCAGCCCCAGCATTTT CASSLFSGAGDQPQHF TRBJ1-5 NA TRBV28 NA
TGTGCCAGCAGCTTGGGACAGCCGGGGACGCAGTATTTT CASSLGQPGTQYF TRBJ2-3 NA TRBV5-6 NA
TGTGCCAGCAGCCGAATACAAACGACAGGGCTTGGGGATGAGCAGTTCTTC CASSRIQTTGLGDEQFF TRBJ2-1 TRBD1 TRBV7-9 NA
TGTGCCAGCAGCGTAGGTGGGGGCAGGGTCAACGGAGGGGAGACCCAGTACTTC CASSVGGGRVNGGETQYF TRBJ2-5 NA TRBV9 NA
TGTGCCAGCAGGGGTTCGGGAATCGAGACCCAGTACTTC CASRGSGIETQYF TRBJ2-5 NA TRBV25-1 NA
TGTGCCAGCTCAGGGACAGGGGGCAATCAGCCCCAGCATTTT CASSGTGGNQPQHF TRBJ1-5 TRBD1 TRBV2 NA
TGTGCCAGTAGTATTCAAGACAGACCATCGAGGGGCTACACCTTC CASSIQDRPSRGYTF TRBJ1-2 NA TRBV19 once
TGTGCCAGCAGCGTAGATCGGTACTCCTACGAGCAGTACTTC CASSVDRYSYEQYF TRBJ2-7 NA TRBV9 NA
TGTGCCAGCAGGCTCACTAGCGGGGCCTCCTACGAGCAGTACTTC CASRLTSGASYEQYF TRBJ2-7 TRBD2 TRBV6-1 NA
TGCGCCAGCAGTGGGCCCCAGTCCTACGAGCAGTACTTC CASSGPQSYEQYF TRBJ2-7 NA TRBV10-1 NA
TGTGCCAGCAGCTTAACCGGACAGGGGGCAGACGAGCAGTACTTC CASSLTGQGADEQYF TRBJ2-7 TRBD1 TRBV7-3 NA
TGTGCTAGTGGTTCCTCCGGGACAGGGGTAGGTGGTGAGCAGTTCTTC CASGSSGTGVGGEQFF TRBJ2-1 TRBD1 TRBV12-5 once
TGTGCCAGCAGCCGTCAGGGGAGGGAGCTGTTTTTT CASSRQGRELFF TRBJ2-2 NA TRBV7-3 few
TGTGCCATCAGCGAGCACGGGATGAACACTGAAGCTTTCTTT CAISEHGMNTEAFF TRBJ1-1 NA TRBV10-3 NA
TGTGCCACCAGCCAACGGACAGGGGAGGGGGAAAAACTGTTTTTT CATSQRTGEGEKLFF TRBJ1-4 TRBD1 TRBV15 NA
TGTGCCAGCAGCTTAGAGGGCCGCAGGGCGGCCTACAATGAGCAGTTCTTC CASSLEGRRAAYNEQFF TRBJ2-1 NA TRBV11-3 NA
TGTGCCAGCAGCATCGGAGGGGAACCCCCAGATACGCAGTATTTT CASSIGGEPPDTQYF TRBJ2-3 NA TRBV28 NA
TGCGCCAGCAGCCAAGTAAGGGAGGTGGGGACGAGCTCCTACGAGCAGTACTTC CASSQVREVGTSSYEQYF TRBJ2-7 NA TRBV4-3 once
TGTGCCAGCAGCGTAGTTGGCTCTGGGGCCAACGTCCTGACTTTC CASSVVGSGANVLTF TRBJ2-6 NA TRBV9 few
TGTGCCAGCTCTCCCTCGGGGGGTCCTCAAGAGACCCAGTACTTC CASSPSGGPQETQYF TRBJ2-5 TRBD2 TRBV18 NA
TGTGCCAGTTCTACATTCTTCGTCGGGACAGTCTGGTACGAGCAGTACTTC CASSTFFVGTVWYEQYF TRBJ2-7 TRBD1 TRBV28 NA
TGTGCCAGCTCGCCGGGACCTTTGGCCAACGTCCTGACTTTC CASSPGPLANVLTF TRBJ2-6 NA TRBV18 NA
TGTGCCAGCAGCTTATTCGGATCAGCAGCCTTACCCTCCGGCTACACCTTC CASSLFGSAALPSGYTF TRBJ1-2 NA TRBV7-2 NA
TGTGCCAGCAACGAACAGGGGCCGAACACTGAAGCTTTCTTT CASNEQGPNTEAFF TRBJ1-1 TRBD1 TRBV16 once
TGTGCCAGCAGCTTAATGGGGGACAGGGCGGTGCTGTTTTTT CASSLMGDRAVLFF TRBJ2-2 TRBD1 TRBV7-3 once
TGTGCCAGCAGCAGCCGACTAGCGGGAGGCGATTTCTTC CASSSRLAGGDFF TRBJ2-1 TRBD2 TRBV6-6 NA
TGTGCCAGCAGCGTAGACCCAACGGAAGGAAACACCATATATTTT CASSVDPTEGNTIYF TRBJ1-3 NA TRBV9 NA
TGTGCCAGCAGCCAAGTTGGACTAGCGGGTGGAGGCTCCTACAATGAGCAGTTCTTC CASSQVGLAGGGSYNEQFF TRBJ2-1 TRBD2 TRBV4-2 NA
TGTGCCACCAGCAGGGGCCTACTCACGAGTGAGCAGTTCTTC CATSRGLLTSEQFF TRBJ2-1 NA TRBV15 NA
TGTGCCAGCAGCTTAAGTTTGGCTGCAAACACCATATATTTT CASSLSLAANTIYF TRBJ1-3 NA TRBV7-6 NA
TGTGCCAGCACGGTAGCGGGAGTCTCCGAGCAGTACTTC CASTVAGVSEQYF TRBJ2-7 TRBD2 TRBV2 NA
TGTGCCAGCAGCTTAGTTGGCACGGGTCCTGGGGCCCAGCATTTT CASSLVGTGPGAQHF TRBJ1-5 NA TRBV7-2 NA
TGTGCCAGCAGCGGCGGGCTCCGCGAAGGGACCCAGTACTTC CASSGGLREGTQYF TRBJ2-5 NA TRBV7-2 NA
TGTGCCAGCAGTGAAGCGCGTAGGGCTAGCAATCAGCCCCAGCATTTT CASSEARRASNQPQHF TRBJ1-5 NA TRBV6-1 NA
TGTGCCAGCAGCTTCAATACACGACGCTCTGGAAACACCATATATTTT CASSFNTRRSGNTIYF TRBJ1-3 NA TRBV7-9 NA
TGTGCCAGCAGCTTGGCGGGGAGCGGGAGAAGGGATTTT CASSLAGSGRRDF TRBJ2-3 TRBD2 TRBV5-5 once
TGCGCCAGCAGCTTTACGGGCTATGGCTACACCTTC CASSFTGYGYTF TRBJ1-2 NA TRBV5-1 NA
TGCAGCGTTGATAGGACTCTAAACAATGAGCAGTTCTTC CSVDRTLNNEQFF TRBJ2-1 NA TRBV29-1 once
TGTGCCATCAGTGAGAAAGGGGGGTATAGCAATCAGCCCCAGCATTTT CAISEKGGYSNQPQHF TRBJ1-5 NA TRBV10-3 NA
TGCGCCAGCAGCTCACGGGACACCCCTCCTTACGAGCAGTACTTC CASSSRDTPPYEQYF TRBJ2-7 NA TRBV5-1 NA
TGCGCCAGCAGCCAAGATTCGGGACTAGCGGATAAATCTACAGATACGCAGTATTTT CASSQDSGLADKSTDTQYF TRBJ2-3 TRBD2 TRBV4-3 NA
TGTGCCAGCTCACCATCGGGGGCTGGAAACACCATATATTTT CASSPSGAGNTIYF TRBJ1-3 NA TRBV18 NA
TGTGCCAGCAGCCAGCAGGGACTAGCGGGAGGAGTCAACGTCCTGACTTTC CASSQQGLAGGVNVLTF TRBJ2-6 TRBD2 TRBV14 NA
TGTGCCAGCAGTGACCCACAGGGGTACCAAGAGACCCAGTACTTC CASSDPQGYQETQYF TRBJ2-5 TRBD1 TRBV25-1 NA
TGTGCTAGTGGTTTGGTAGGGGGCACCGGGGAGCTGTTTTTT CASGLVGGTGELFF TRBJ2-2 NA TRBV12-5 NA
TGTGCCAGCACCCTACGTCTGAGCAATCAGCCCCAGCATTTT CASTLRLSNQPQHF TRBJ1-5 NA TRBV28 NA
TGTGCCAGCAGCTTCTTGACAGGGACCACTGAAGCTTTCTTT CASSFLTGTTEAFF TRBJ1-1 TRBD1 TRBV9 once
TGTGCCAGCTCACCACCGGGGGGACAGCGTAGCAATCAGCCCCAGCATTTT CASSPPGGQRSNQPQHF TRBJ1-5 TRBD1 TRBV18 NA